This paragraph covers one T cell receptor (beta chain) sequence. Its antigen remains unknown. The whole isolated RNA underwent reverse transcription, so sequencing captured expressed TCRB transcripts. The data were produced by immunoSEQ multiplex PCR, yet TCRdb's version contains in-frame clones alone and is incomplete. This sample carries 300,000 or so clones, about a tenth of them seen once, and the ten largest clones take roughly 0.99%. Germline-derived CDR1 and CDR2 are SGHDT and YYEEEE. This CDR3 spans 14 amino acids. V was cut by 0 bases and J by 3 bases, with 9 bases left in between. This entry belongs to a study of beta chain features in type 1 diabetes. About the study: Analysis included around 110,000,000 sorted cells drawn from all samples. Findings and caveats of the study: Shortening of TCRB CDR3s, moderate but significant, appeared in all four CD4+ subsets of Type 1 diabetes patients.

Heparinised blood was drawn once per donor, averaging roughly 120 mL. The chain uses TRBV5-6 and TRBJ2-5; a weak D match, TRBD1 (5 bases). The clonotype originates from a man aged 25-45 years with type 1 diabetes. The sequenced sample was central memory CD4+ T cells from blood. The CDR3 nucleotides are TGTGCCAGCAGCTTGGGACAGCCTAAAGAGACCCAGTACTTC. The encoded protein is CASSLGQPKETQYF.